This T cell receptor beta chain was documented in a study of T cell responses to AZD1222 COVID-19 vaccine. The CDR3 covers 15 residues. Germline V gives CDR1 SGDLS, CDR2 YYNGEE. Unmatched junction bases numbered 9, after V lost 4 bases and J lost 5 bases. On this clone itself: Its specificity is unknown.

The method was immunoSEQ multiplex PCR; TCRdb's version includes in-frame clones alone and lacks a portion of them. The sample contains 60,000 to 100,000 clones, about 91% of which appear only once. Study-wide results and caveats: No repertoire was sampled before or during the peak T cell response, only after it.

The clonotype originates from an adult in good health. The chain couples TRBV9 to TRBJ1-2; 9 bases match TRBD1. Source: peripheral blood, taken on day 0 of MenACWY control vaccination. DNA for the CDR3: TGTGCCAGCAGCCCAAGTCTAGGACAGGGGTATGGCTACACCTTC. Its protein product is CASSPSLGQGYGYTF. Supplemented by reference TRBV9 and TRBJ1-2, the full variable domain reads DSGVTQTPKHLITATGQRVTLRCSPRSGDLSVYWYQQSLDQGLQFLIQYYNGEERAKGNILERFSAQQFPDLHSELNLSSLELGDSALYFCASSPSLGQGYGYTFGSGTRLTVV.